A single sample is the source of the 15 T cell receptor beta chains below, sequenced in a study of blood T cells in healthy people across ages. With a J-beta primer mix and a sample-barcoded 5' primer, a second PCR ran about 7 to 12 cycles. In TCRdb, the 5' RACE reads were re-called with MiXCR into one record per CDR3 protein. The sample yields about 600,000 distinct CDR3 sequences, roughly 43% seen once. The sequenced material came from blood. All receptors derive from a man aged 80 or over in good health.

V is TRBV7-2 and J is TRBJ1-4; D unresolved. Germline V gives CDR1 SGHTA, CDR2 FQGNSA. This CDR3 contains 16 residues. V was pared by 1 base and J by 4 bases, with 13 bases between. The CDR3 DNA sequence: TGTGCCAGCAGCTTAGGGCCTTTAGGAAGTAATGAAAAACTGTTTTTT. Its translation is CASSLGPLGSNEKLFF.

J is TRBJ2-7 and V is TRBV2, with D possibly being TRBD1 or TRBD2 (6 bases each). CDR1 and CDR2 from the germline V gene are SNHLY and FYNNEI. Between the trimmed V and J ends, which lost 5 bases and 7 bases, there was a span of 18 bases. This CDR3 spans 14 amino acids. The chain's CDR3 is CASSIDRLGGEQYF. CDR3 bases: TGTGCCAGCAGTATCGACAGGCTGGGAGGTGAGCAGTACTTC. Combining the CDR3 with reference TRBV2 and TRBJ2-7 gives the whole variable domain EPEVTQTPSHQVTQMGQEVILRCVPISNHLYFYWYRQILGQKVEFLVSFYNNEISEKSEIFDDQFSVERPDGSNFTLKIRSTKLEDSAMYFCASSIDRLGGEQYFGPGTRLTVT.

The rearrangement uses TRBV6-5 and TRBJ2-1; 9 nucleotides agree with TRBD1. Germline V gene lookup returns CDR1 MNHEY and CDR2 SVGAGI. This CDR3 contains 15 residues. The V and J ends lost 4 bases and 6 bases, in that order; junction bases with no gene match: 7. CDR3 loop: CASSSGQGIANEQFF. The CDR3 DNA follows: TGTGCCAGCAGTTCGGGACAGGGAATTGCCAATGAGCAGTTCTTC.

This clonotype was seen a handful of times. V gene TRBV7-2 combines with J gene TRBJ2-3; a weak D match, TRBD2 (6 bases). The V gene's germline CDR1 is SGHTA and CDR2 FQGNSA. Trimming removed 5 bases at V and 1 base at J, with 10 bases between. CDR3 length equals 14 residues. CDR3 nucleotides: TGTGCCAGCAGCCGTTGGAGGGGCACAGATACGCAGTATTTT. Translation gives CASSRWRGTDTQYF.

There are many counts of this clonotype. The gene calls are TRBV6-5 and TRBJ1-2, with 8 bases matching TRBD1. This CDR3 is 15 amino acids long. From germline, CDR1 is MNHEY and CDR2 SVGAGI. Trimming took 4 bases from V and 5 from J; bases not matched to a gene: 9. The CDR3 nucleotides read TGTGCCAGCAGTTCGTCCAGGGGGCAAGGGTATGGCTACACCTTC. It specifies CASSSSRGQGYGYTF.

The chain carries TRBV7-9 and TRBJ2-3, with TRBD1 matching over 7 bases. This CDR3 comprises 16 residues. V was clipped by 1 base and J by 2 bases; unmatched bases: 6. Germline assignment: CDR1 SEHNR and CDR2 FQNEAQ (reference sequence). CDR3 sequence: CASSLVRGPITDTQYF. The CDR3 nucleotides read TGTGCCAGCAGCTTAGTTAGGGGGCCCATCACAGATACGCAGTATTTT.

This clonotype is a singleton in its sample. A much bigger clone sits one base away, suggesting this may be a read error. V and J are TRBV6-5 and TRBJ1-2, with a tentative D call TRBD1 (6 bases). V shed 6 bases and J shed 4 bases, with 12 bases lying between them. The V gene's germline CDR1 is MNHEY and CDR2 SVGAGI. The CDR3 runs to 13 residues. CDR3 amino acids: CASRWDKRYGYTF. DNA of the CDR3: TGTGCCAGCAGATGGGACAAGCGCTATGGCTACACCTTC.

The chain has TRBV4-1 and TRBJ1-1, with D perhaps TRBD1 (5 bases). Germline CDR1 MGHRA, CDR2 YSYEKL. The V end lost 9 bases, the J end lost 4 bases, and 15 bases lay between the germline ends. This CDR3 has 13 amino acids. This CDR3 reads CASLGAGGTEAFF. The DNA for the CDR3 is TGCGCCAGTCTTGGAGCCGGGGGCACTGAAGCTTTCTTT.

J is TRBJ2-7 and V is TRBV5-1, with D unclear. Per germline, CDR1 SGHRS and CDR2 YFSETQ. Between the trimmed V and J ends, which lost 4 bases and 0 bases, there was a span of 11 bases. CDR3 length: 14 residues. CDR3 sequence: CASSVEDGSYEQYF. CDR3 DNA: TGCGCCAGCAGCGTCGAGGACGGCTCCTACGAGCAGTACTTC.

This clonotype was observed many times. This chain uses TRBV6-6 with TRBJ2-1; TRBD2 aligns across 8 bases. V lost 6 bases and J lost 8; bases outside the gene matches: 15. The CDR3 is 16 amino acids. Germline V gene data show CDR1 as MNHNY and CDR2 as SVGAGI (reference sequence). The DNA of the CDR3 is TGTGCCAGCAGATTTGCGGGGGGCCGCACCTCCGATGAGCAGTTCTTC. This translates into CASRFAGGRTSDEQFF.

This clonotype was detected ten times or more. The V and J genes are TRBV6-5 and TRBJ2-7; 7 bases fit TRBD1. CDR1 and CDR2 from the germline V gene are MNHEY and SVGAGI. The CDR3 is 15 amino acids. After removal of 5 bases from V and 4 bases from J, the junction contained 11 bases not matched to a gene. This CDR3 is CASSQGRQGDYEQYF. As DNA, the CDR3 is TGTGCCAGCAGTCAGGGGAGACAGGGCGATTACGAGCAGTACTTC.

Here the CDR3 DNA reads TGCGCCAGCAGCTTTACGACTAGCGGGGGAGACGAGCAGTACTTC. Encoded protein: CASSFTTSGGDEQYF. The chain combines TRBV5-1 with TRBJ2-7; 12 bases align to TRBD2. The junction had 5 bases not matched to a gene; V was cut back by 2 bases and J by 5 bases. This CDR3 comprises 15 residues. CDR1 is SGHRS and CDR2 is YFSETQ in the germline V gene. Variable domain in full (rest from reference TRBV5-1 and TRBJ2-7): KAGVTQTPRYLIKTRGQQVTLSCSPISGHRSVSWYQQTPGQGLQFLFEYFSETQRNKGNFPGRFSGRQFSNSRSEMNVSTLELGDSALYLCASSFTTSGGDEQYFGPGTRLTVT.

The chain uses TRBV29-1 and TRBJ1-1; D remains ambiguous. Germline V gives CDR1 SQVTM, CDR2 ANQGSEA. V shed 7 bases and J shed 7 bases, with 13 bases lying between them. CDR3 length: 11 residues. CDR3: CSGAKEGEAFF. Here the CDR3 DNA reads TGCAGCGGGGCCAAAGAGGGTGAAGCTTTCTTT.

CDR3 sequence reads: CASSHQVDEQFF. The CDR3 bases are TGTGCCAGCAGCCACCAAGTCGATGAGCAGTTCTTC. This chain uses TRBV3-1 with TRBJ2-1, with no clear D. The germline V gene encodes CDR1 LGHDT and CDR2 YNNKEL (reference sequence). Trimming stripped 3 bases from V and 8 bases from J, with 8 bases between. The CDR3 extends over 12 amino acids.

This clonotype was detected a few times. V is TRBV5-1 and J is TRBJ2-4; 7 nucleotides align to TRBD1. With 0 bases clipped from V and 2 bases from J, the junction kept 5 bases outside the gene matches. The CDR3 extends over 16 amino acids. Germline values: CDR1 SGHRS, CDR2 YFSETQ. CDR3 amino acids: CASSLVTGVTKNIQYF. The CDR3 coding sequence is TGCGCCAGCAGCTTGGTTACAGGGGTAACCAAAAACATTCAGTACTTC.